This T cell receptor (beta chain) was captured in a study of PD-1 blockade in mismatch repair-deficient tumors. V was cut by 5 bases and J by 4 bases, with 17 bases left in between. The CDR3 has 16 amino acids. CDR1 and CDR2 (germline): MNHNY, SVGAGI (reference sequence). The TCR-sequenced patients were a few responders to pembrolizumab. Clones were sequenced by immunoSEQ multiplex PCR, and TCRdb holds only the in-frame ones, with some missing. The table includes some 130,000 clones, about 88% detected once. The rearrangement links TRBV6-6 to TRBJ2-2; a possible D gene is TRBD2 (6 bases). The sequence was collected from an adult with mismatch repair-deficient cancer. The specimen comprised peripheral blood, sampled approximately 72 weeks after starting pembrolizumab. CDR3 amino acids: CASSGKEGMSTGELFF. The CDR3 DNA follows: TGTGCCAGCAGTGGAAAGGAGGGAATGAGCACCGGGGAGCTGTTTTTT.